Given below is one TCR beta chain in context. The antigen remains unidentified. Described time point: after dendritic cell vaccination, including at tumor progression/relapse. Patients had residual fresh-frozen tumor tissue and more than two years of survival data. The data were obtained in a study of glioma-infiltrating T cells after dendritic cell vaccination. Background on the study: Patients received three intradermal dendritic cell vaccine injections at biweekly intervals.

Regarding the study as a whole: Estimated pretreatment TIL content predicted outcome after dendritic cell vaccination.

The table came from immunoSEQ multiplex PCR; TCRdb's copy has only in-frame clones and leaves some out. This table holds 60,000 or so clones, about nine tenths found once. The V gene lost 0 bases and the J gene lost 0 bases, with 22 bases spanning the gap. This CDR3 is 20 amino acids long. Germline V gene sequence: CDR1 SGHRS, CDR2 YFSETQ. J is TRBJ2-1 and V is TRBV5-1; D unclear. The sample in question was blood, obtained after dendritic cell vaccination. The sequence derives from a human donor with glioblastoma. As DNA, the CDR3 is TGCGCCAGCAGCTTGGGGTATGGTAGTAGAGCGACCTTCTCCTACAATGAGCAGTTCTTC. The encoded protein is CASSLGYGSRATFSYNEQFF.